This T cell receptor (beta chain) was captured in a study of cytomegalovirus exposure and HLA in healthy donors. Study at large: Membership in the Caucasian-associated ancestry cluster was found for around 81% of approximately 380 genotyped donors.

This CDR3 has 16 residues. V was clipped by 4 bases and J by 5 bases; unmatched bases: 11. Germline V lookup: CDR1 SGHRS, CDR2 YFSETQ. This clone was detected only a few times. Its antigen is not identified. Study-wide results and caveats: With high specificity and sensitivity, the classifier reportedly diagnosed cytomegalovirus status.

Vbeta (60) and Jbeta (13) primers were used in the PCR. The table came from immunoSEQ multiplex PCR; TCRdb's copy has only in-frame clones and leaves some out. The sample lists over 85,000 clones; about 80% were seen once. The chain has TRBV5-1 and TRBJ2-5; 10 nucleotides align to TRBD2. The receptor comes from a woman between 55 and 75 years old in good health and CMV-seropositive. Sequencing was done on a sample of PBMCs. The DNA for the CDR3 is TGCGCCAGCAGCGGAGCCCCCCTAGCGGGAGTTGAGACCCAGTACTTC. Protein: CASSGAPLAGVETQYF.